The source of this TCR beta chain is a study of tumour-infiltrating T cells in Burkitt lymphoma. Looking at the study overall: Repertoire clonality predicted overall and progression-free survival.

Data came from immunoSEQ multiplex PCR; TCRdb stores just in-frame clones and leaves some out. The sample holds some 14,000 clones, approximately 82% seen once. The CDR3 covers 17 residues. Per germline, CDR1 SGHDT and CDR2 YYEEEE. The ends lost 0 bases at V and 6 bases at J; junction bases unmatched: 10. The sample comprised tumor tissue. This TCR was recovered from a human donor with diffuse large B-cell lymphoma. V gene TRBV5-6 combines with J gene TRBJ2-3, with 10 bases fitting TRBD2. The CDR3, as DNA: TGTGCCAGCAGCTTGGTCTCTAGCGGGAGAGGAAGGGATACGCAGTATTTT. Translating gives CASSLVSSGRGRDTQYF.